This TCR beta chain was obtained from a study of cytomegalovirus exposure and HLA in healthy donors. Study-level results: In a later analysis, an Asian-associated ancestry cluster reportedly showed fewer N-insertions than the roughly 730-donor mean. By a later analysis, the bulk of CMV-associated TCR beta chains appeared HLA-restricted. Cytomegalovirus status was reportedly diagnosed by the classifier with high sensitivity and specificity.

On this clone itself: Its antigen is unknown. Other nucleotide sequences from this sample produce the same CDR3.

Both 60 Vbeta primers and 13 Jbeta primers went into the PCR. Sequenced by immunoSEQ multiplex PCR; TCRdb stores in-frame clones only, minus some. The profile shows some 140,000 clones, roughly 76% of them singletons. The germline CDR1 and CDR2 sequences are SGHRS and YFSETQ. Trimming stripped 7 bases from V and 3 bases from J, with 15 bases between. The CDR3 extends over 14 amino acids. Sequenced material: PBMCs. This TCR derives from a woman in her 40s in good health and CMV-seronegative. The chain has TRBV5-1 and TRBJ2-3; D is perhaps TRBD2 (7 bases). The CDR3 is CASSSGEGTDTQYF. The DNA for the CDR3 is TGCGCCAGCTCGTCAGGGGAGGGGACAGATACGCAGTATTTT. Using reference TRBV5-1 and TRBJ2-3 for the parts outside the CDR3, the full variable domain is KAGVTQTPRYLIKTRGQQVTLSCSPISGHRSVSWYQQTPGQGLQFLFEYFSETQRNKGNFPGRFSGRQFSNSRSEMNVSTLELGDSALYLCASSSGEGTDTQYFGPGTRLTVL.